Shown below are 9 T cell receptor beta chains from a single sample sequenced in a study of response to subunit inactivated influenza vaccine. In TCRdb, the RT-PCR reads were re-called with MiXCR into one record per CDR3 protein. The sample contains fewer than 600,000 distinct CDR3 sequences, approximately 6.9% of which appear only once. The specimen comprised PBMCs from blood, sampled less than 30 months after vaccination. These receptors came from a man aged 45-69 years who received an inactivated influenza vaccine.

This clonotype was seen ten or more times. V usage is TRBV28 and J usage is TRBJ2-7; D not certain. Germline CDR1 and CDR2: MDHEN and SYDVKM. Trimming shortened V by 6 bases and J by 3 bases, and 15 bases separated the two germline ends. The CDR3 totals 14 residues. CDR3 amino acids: CASSIPGRIYEQYF. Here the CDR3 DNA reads TGTGCCAGCAGCATACCGGGCAGGATCTACGAGCAGTACTTC.

This chain's CDR3 is CSAKRTLNNEQFF. CDR3 nucleotide sequence: TGCAGTGCTAAAAGGACTCTAAACAATGAGCAGTTCTTC. The chain joins TRBV20-1 to TRBJ2-1; a possible D gene is TRBD2 (5 bases). The CDR3 is made up of 13 amino acids. Per germline, CDR1 DFQATT and CDR2 SNEGSKA (reference sequence). V was clipped by 4 bases and J by 5 bases, with 12 bases between them.

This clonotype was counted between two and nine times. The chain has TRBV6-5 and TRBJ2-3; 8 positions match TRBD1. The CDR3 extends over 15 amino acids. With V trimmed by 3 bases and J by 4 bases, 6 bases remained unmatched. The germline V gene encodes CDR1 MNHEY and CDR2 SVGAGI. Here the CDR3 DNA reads TGTGCCAGCAGTTATCAGGGGGCTTTGCCAGATACGCAGTATTTT. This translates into CASSYQGALPDTQYF.

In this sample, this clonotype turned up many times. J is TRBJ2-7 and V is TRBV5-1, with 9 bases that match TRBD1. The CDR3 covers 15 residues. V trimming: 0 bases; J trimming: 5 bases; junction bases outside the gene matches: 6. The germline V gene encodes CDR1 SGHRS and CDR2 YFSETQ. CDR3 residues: CASSLVGTGKDEQYF. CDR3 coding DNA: TGCGCCAGCAGCTTGGTTGGGACAGGGAAGGACGAGCAGTACTTC. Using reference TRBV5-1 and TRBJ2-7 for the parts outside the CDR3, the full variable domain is KAGVTQTPRYLIKTRGQQVTLSCSPISGHRSVSWYQQTPGQGLQFLFEYFSETQRNKGNFPGRFSGRQFSNSRSEMNVSTLELGDSALYLCASSLVGTGKDEQYFGPGTRLTVT.

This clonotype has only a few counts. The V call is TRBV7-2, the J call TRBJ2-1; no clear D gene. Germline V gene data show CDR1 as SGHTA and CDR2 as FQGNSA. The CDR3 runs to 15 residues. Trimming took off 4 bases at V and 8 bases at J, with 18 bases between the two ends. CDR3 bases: TGTGCCAGCAGCTCTTCCTCCTCGGGTGGCCATGAGCAGTTCTTC. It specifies CASSSSSSGGHEQFF.

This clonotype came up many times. The CDR3 sequence: CASSSESYGYTF. Here the CDR3 DNA reads TGTGCCAGCAGCTCGGAAAGCTATGGCTACACCTTC. The gene calls are TRBV11-2 and TRBJ1-2; D call uncertain. This CDR3 spans 12 amino acids. Germline lookup yields CDR1 SGHAT and CDR2 FQNNGV. Trimming took off 4 bases at V and 4 bases at J, with 7 bases between the two ends.

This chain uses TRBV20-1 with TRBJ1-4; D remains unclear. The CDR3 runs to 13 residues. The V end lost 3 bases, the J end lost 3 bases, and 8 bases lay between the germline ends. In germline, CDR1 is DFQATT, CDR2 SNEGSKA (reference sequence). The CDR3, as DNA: TGCAGTGCTAGCGGTGGATCTAATGAAAAACTGTTTTTT. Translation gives CSASGGSNEKLFF.

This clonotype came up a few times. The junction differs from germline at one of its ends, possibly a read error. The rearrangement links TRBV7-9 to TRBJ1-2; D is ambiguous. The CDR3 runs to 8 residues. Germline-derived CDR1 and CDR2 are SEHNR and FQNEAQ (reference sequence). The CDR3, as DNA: TGTGCCAGCAGCAACGGGGCCTTC. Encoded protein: CASSNGAF.

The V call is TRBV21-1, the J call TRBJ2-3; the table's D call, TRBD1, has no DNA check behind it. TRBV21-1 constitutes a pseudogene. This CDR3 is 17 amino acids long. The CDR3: CASSKANRQLKTDTQYF. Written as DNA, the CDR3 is TGTGCCAGCAGCAAAGCAAACAGACAGCTGAAGACAGATACGCAGTATTTT.